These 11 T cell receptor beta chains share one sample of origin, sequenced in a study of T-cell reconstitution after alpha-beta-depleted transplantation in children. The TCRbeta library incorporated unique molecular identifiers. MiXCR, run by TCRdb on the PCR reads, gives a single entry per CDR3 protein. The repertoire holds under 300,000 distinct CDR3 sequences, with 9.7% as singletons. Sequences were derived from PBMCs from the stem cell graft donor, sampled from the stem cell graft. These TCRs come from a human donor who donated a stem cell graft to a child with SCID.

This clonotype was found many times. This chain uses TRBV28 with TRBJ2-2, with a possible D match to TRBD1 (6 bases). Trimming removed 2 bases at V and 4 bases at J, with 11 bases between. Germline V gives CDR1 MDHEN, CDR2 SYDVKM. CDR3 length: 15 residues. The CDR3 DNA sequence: TGTGCCAGCAGTTTAGCAGGGGTGGGCACCGGGGAGCTGTTTTTT. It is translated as CASSLAGVGTGELFF.

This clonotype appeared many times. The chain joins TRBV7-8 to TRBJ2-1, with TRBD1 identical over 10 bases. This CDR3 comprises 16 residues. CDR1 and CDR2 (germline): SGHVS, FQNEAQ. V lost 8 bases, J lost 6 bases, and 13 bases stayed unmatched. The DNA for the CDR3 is TGTGCCAGCGTCTCTTTAGGACAGGGGGAAAGCAATGAGCAGTTCTTC. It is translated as CASVSLGQGESNEQFF.

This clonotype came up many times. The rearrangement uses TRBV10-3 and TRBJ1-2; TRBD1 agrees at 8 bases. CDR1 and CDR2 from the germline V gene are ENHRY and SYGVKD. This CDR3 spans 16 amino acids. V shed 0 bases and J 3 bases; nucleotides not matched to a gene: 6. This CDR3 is CAISESLGQAYYGYTF. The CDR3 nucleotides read TGTGCCATCAGTGAGTCCTTGGGACAGGCCTACTATGGCTACACCTTC.

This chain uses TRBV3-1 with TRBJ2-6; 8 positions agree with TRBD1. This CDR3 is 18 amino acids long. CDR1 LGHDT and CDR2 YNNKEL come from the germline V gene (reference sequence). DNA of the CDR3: TGTACCATCAGCCCGCTCGGGACAGGCAGCTCTGGGGCCAACGTCCTGACTTTC. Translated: CTISPLGTGSSGANVLTF.

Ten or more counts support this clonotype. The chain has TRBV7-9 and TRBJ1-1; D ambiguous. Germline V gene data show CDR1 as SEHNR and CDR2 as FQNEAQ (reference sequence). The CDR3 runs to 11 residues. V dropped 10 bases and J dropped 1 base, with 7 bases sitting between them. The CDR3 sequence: CATGGNTEAFF. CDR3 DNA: TGTGCCACGGGAGGGAACACTGAAGCTTTCTTT.

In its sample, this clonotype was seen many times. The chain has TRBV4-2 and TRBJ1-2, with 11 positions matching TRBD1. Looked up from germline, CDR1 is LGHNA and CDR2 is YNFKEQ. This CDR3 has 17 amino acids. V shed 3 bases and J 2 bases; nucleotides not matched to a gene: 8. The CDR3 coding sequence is TGTGCCAGCAGCCACCCCGAGGGGGACAGGGGGAACTATGGCTACACCTTC. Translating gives CASSHPEGDRGNYGYTF.

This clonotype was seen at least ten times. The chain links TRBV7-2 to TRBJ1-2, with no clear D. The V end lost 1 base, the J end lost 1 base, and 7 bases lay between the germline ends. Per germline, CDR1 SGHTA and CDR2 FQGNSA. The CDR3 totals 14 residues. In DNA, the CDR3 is TGTGCCAGCAGCTTAGGTCGGGTTAACTATGGCTACACCTTC. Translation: CASSLGRVNYGYTF.

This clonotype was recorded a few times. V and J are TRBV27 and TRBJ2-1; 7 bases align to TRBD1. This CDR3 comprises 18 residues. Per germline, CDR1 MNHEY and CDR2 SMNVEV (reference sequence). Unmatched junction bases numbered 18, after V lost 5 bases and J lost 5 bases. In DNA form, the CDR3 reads TGTGCCAGCAGTCCTTATAGCCCACTAGAGGGGGCCGACAATGAGCAGTTCTTC. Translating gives CASSPYSPLEGADNEQFF.

CDR3 sequence: CASSHPLRTVGNEQFF. Written as DNA, the CDR3 is TGTGCCAGCAGCCATCCCCTGCGGACAGTGGGGAATGAGCAGTTCTTC. This chain connects TRBV7-6 to TRBJ2-1; TRBD1 is a possible D gene (6 bases). Between the trimmed V and J ends, which lost 5 bases and 7 bases, there was a span of 21 bases. CDR1 is SGHVS and CDR2 is FNYEAQ in the germline V gene. The CDR3 is 16 amino acids.

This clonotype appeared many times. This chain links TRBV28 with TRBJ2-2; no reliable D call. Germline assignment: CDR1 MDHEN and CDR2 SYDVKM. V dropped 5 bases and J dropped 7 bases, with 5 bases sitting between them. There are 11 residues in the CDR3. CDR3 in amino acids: CASSGYGELFF. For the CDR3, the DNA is TGTGCCAGCAGTGGTTACGGGGAGCTGTTTTTT.

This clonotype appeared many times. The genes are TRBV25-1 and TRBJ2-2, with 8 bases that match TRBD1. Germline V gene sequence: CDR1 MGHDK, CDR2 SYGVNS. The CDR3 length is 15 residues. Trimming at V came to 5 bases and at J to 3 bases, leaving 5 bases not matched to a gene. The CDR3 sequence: CASSPGGSDTGELFF. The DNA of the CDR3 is TGTGCCAGCAGTCCAGGGGGCTCGGACACCGGGGAGCTGTTTTTT. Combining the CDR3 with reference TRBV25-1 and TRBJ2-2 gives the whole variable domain EADIYQTPRYLVIGTGKKITLECSQTMGHDKMYWYQQDPGMELHLIHYSYGVNSTEKGDLSSESTVSRIRTEHFPLTLESARPSHTSQYLCASSPGGSDTGELFFGEGSRLTVL.